A single sample gave rise to the 5 T cell receptor beta chains below, sequenced in a study of T cell repertoires in cytomegalovirus infection. TCRdb re-called the reads through MiXCR, storing one row per CDR3 protein. The sample carries over 300,000 distinct CDR3 sequences, over 7.5% recorded once. Sequences were obtained from PBMCs. Receptor source: a human donor in good health (CMV status not recorded). Some clones in this sample may be carry-over from other donors' samples.

This clonotype was detected a few times. The chain is built from TRBV27 and TRBJ1-5; D ambiguous. The V end was cut by 4 bases, the J end by 2 bases, with 12 bases between. Germline CDR1 is MNHEY and CDR2 is SMNVEV (reference sequence). The CDR3 sequence is 15 residues long. The CDR3 loop is CASSSGVPGNQPQHF. Written as DNA, the CDR3 is TGTGCCAGCAGTTCGGGTGTTCCGGGCAATCAGCCCCAGCATTTT.

V usage is TRBV28 and J usage is TRBJ2-3; 9 bases map to TRBD1. Germline lookup yields CDR1 MDHEN and CDR2 SYDVKM. V lost 7 bases to trimming and J lost 5 bases; unmatched junction nucleotides: 7. The CDR3 contains 14 residues. The CDR3, as DNA: TGTGCCAGCACCCCGACAGGGGGAATAGATACGCAGTATTTT. Its protein product is CASTPTGGIDTQYF.

In DNA form, the CDR3 reads TGCAGTGCTAGAGACCCCGGAAGGACAGGACACACAGATACGCAGTATTTT. It encodes CSARDPGRTGHTDTQYF. The chain links TRBV20-1 to TRBJ2-3; 7 bases fit TRBD1. J was trimmed by 2 bases and V by 0 bases; bases with no gene match: 11. CDR3 length equals 17 residues. Looked up from germline, CDR1 is DFQATT and CDR2 is SNEGSKA (reference sequence).

This clonotype has a count of ten or more. This chain joins TRBV7-2 and TRBJ2-5; no firm D call. There are 13 residues in the CDR3. The V end was cut by 4 bases, the J end by 2 bases, with 8 bases between. Germline V CDR1 and CDR2: SGHTA, FQGNSA. The CDR3 DNA is TGTGCCAGCAGCTGGTCCGGGCAAGAGACCCAGTACTTC. Residues: CASSWSGQETQYF.

This clonotype has just a few counts. The CDR3, as DNA: TGTGCCAGCAGTGATCTGTGGGGATCCTACTCTGGAAACACCATATATTTT. Its translation is CASSDLWGSYSGNTIYF. The gene calls are TRBV2 and TRBJ1-3; no clear D. Trimming removed 3 bases from V and 0 bases from J, with 15 bases in between. Germline CDR1 is SNHLY and CDR2 is FYNNEI. The CDR3 totals 17 residues.